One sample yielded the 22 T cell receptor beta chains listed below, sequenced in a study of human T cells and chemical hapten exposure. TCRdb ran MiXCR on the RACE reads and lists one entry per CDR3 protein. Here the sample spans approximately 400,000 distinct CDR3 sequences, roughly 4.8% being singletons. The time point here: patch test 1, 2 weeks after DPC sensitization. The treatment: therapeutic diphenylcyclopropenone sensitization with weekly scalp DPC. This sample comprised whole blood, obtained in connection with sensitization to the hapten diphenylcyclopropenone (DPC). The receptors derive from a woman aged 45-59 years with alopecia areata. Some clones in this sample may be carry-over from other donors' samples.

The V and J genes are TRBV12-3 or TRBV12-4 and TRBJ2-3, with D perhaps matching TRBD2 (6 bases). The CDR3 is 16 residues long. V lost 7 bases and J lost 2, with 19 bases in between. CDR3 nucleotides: TGTGCCAGCACTCGCCTGGGGCGGGGAAACACAGATACGCAGTATTTT. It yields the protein CASTRLGRGNTDTQYF.

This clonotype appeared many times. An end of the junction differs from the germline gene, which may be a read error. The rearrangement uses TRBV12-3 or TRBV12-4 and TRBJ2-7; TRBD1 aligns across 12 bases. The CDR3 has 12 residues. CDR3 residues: CASRSGTGGVNF. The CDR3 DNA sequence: TGTGCCAGCAGATCCGGGACAGGGGGCGTCAACTTC.

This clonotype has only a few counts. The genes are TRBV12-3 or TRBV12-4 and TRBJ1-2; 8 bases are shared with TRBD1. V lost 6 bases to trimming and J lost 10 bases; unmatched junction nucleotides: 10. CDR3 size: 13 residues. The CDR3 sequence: CASRNTGGRDYTF. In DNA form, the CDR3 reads TGTGCCAGCAGGAACACAGGGGGGCGCGACTACACCTTC.

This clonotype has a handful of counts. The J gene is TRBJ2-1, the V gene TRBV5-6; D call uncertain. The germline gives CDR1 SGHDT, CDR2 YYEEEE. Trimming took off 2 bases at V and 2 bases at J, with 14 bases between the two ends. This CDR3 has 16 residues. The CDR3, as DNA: TGTGCCAGCAGCTTAACCTCTTCGGAGCCCTACAATGAGCAGTTCTTC. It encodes CASSLTSSEPYNEQFF.

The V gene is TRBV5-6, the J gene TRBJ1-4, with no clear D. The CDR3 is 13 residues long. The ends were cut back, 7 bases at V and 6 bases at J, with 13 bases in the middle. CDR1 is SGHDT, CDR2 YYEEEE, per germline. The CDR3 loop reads CASSRRGHEKLFF. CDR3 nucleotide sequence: TGTGCCAGCTCCCGCCGAGGGCATGAAAAACTGTTTTTT.

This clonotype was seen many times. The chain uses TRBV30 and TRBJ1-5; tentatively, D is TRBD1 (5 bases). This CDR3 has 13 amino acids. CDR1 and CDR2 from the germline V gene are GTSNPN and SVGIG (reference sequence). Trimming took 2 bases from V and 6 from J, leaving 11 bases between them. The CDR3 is CAWSSPGGQPQHF. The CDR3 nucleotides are TGTGCCTGGAGTTCACCCGGGGGTCAGCCCCAGCATTTT.

CDR3 sequence (DNA): TGTGCCAGCAGCCAAGAAGCTAGCGGGATCCAAGAGACCCAGTACTTC. This gives the protein CASSQEASGIQETQYF. The rearrangement uses TRBV4-2 and TRBJ2-5; 9 bases map to TRBD2. The length of the CDR3 is 16 residues. J gave up 1 base and V 0 bases, and 3 bases lay outside the gene matches. Germline CDR1 reads LGHNA; CDR2 reads YNFKEQ.

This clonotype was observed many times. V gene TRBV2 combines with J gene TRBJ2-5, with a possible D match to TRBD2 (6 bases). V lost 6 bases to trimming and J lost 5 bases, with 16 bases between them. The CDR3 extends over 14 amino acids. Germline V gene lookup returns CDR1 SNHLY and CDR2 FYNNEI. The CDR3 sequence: CASRQDPGRETQYF. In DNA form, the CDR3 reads TGTGCCAGCAGACAAGATCCAGGGAGGGAGACCCAGTACTTC. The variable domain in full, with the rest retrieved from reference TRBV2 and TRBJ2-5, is EPEVTQTPSHQVTQMGQEVILRCVPISNHLYFYWYRQILGQKVEFLVSFYNNEISEKSEIFDDQFSVERPDGSNFTLKIRSTKLEDSAMYFCASRQDPGRETQYFGPGTRLLVL.

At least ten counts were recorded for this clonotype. The CDR3 coding sequence is TGTGCCAGCAGCTTGGTTGGCCCCGAGGAGCAGTACTTC. This translates into CASSLVGPEEQYF. The chain has TRBV5-6 and TRBJ2-7; D call uncertain. CDR3 length: 13 residues. The germline V gene has CDR1 SGHDT and CDR2 YYEEEE. Trimming shortened V by 0 bases and J by 7 bases, and 11 bases separated the two germline ends.

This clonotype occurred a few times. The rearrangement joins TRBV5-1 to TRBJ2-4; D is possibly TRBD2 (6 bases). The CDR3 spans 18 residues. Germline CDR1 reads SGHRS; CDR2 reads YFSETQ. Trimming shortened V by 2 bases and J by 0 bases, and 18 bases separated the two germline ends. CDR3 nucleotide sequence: TGCGCCAGCAGCTTCTCTCTTCCGGGAGAGGTAGCCAAAAACATTCAGTACTTC. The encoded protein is CASSFSLPGEVAKNIQYF.

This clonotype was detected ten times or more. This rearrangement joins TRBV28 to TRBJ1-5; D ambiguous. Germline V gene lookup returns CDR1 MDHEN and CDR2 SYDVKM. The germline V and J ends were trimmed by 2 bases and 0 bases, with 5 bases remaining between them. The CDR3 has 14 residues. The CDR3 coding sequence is TGTGCCAGCAGTTTAAGCCTTAGCAATCAGCCCCAGCATTTT. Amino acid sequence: CASSLSLSNQPQHF.

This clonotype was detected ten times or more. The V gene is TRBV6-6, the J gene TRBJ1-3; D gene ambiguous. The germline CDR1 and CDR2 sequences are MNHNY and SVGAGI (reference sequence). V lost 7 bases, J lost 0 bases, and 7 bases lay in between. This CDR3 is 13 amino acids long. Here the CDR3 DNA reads TGTGCCAGCAAACGGAGCTCTGGAAACACCATATATTTT. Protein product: CASKRSSGNTIYF.

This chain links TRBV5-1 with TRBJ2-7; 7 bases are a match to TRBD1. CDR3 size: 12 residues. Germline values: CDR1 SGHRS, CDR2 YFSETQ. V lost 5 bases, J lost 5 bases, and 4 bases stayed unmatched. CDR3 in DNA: TGCGCCAGCAGGGGGACAGCCCACGAGCAGTACTTC. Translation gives CASRGTAHEQYF. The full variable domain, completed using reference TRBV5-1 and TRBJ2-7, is KAGVTQTPRYLIKTRGQQVTLSCSPISGHRSVSWYQQTPGQGLQFLFEYFSETQRNKGNFPGRFSGRQFSNSRSEMNVSTLELGDSALYLCASRGTAHEQYFGPGTRLTVT.

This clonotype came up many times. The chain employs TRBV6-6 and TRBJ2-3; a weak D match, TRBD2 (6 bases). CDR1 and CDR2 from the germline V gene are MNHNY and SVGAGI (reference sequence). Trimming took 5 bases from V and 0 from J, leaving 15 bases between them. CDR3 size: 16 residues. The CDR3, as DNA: TGTGCCAGCAGTACCCGGGACTTAATTAGCACAGATACGCAGTATTTT. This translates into CASSTRDLISTDTQYF.

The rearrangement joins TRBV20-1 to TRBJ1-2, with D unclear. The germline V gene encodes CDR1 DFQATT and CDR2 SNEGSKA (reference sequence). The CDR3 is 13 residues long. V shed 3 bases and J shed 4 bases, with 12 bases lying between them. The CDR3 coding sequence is TGCAGTGCTAGCTCCTTGGGTGGCTATGGCTACACCTTC. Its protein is CSASSLGGYGYTF.

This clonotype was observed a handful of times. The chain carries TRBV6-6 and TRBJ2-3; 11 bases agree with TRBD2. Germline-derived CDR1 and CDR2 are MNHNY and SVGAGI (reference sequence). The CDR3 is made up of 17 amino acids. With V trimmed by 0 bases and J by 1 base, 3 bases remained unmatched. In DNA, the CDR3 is TGTGCCAGCAGTTACTCCCCGACTAGCGGGGGCACAGATACGCAGTATTTT. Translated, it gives CASSYSPTSGGTDTQYF.

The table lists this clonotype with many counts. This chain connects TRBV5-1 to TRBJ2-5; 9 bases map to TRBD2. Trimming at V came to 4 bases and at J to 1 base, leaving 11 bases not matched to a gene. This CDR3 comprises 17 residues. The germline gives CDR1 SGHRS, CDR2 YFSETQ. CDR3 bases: TGCGCCAGCAGCCCCTTAGGGGAGCGGGGGGCCCAAGAGACCCAGTACTTC. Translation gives CASSPLGERGAQETQYF.

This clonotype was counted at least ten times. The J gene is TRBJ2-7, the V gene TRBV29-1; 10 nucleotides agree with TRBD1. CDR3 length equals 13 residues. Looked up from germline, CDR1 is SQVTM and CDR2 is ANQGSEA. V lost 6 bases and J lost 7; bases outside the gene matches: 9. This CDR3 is CSVAGTGVEEQYF. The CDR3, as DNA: TGCAGCGTCGCCGGGACAGGGGTCGAGGAGCAGTACTTC.

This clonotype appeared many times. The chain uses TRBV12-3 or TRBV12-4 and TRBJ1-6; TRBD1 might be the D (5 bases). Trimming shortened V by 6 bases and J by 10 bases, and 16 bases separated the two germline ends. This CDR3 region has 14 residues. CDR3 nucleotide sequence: TGTGCCAGCAGCAATACTGGGGGATGGTCACCCCTCCACTTT. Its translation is CASSNTGGWSPLHF.

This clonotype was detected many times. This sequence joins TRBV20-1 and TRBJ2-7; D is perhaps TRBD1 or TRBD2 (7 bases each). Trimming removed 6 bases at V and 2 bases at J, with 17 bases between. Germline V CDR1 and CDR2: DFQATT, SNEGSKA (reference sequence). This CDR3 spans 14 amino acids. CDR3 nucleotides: TGCAGTGCCCCCAGGGGGGGTCAGACCTACGAGCAGTACTTC. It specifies CSAPRGGQTYEQYF.

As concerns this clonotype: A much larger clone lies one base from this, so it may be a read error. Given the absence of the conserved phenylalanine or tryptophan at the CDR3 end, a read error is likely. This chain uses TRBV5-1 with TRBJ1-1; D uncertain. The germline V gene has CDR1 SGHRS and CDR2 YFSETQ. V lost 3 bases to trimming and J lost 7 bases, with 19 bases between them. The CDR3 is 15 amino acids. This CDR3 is CASSYSSTDPLEAFI. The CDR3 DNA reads TGCGCCAGCAGCTATTCGTCGACCGACCCCCTTGAAGCTTTCATT.

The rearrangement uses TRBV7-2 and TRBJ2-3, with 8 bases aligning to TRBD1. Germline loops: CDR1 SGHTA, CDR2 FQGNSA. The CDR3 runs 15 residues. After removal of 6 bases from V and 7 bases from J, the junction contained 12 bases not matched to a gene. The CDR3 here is CASSRDRGTLNTQYF. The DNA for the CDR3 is TGTGCCAGCAGTCGCGACAGGGGTACGTTAAATACGCAGTATTTT.